The 32 T cell receptor beta chains given below trace back to one sample, sequenced in a study of shared clonotypes between healthy human individuals. TCRdb keeps only in-frame clones here, not all; method: immunoSEQ multiplex PCR. The sample lists about 2,500,000 clones, around nine tenths occurring once. The sample was naive CD4+ T cells sorted from blood. Subset defined: CD45RA+ positively selected. All receptors derive from a man between 18 and 35 years old in good health.

With respect to this clone: This sample includes further DNA sequences coding for the same CDR3. The rearrangement joins TRBV6-5 to TRBJ2-7; 7 bases fit TRBD1. CDR1 MNHEY and CDR2 SVGAGI come from the germline V gene. This CDR3 has 13 amino acids. V dropped 6 bases and J dropped 2; count of bases not matched to a gene: 4. CDR3 region: CASRPGGTYEQYF. Here the CDR3 DNA reads TGTGCCAGCAGACCAGGGGGTACCTACGAGCAGTACTTC.

This chain uses TRBV10-2 with TRBJ1-1, with a tentative D call TRBD1 (6 bases). The CDR3 contains 14 residues. V was clipped by 6 bases and J by 4 bases, with 15 bases between them. Per germline, CDR1 WSHSY and CDR2 SAAADI. The CDR3 DNA reads as TGCGCCAGCAGAGACCTCAGGGGAGGCACTGAAGCTTTCTTT. Translation: CASRDLRGGTEAFF.

The rearrangement uses TRBV4-1 and TRBJ2-2, with TRBD2 identical over 7 bases. CDR3 length equals 17 residues. Germline lookup yields CDR1 MGHRA and CDR2 YSYEKL. The ends lost 0 bases at V and 3 bases at J; junction bases unmatched: 7. The CDR3 region has the DNA TGCGCCAGCAGCCAAGATCCGGGGACTACCTACACCGGGGAGCTGTTTTTT. The encoded protein is CASSQDPGTTYTGELFF.

Of note for this clone: At the DNA level, this CDR3 is encoded by other sequences in the same sample as well. This rearrangement joins TRBV5-4 to TRBJ2-3; TRBD2 agrees at 13 bases. V was pared by 4 bases and J by 2 bases, with 4 bases of the junction left unmatched. The CDR3 has 16 residues. Germline V gives CDR1 SGHNT, CDR2 YYREEE (reference sequence). The CDR3 DNA reads TGTGCCAGCAGCCAACTAGCGGGAGGGTCCACAGATACGCAGTATTTT. This codes for CASSQLAGGSTDTQYF.

The sample holds a few counts of this clone. J is TRBJ1-5 and V is TRBV7-9; D gene uncertain. Germline-derived CDR1 and CDR2 are SEHNR and FQNEAQ (reference sequence). V lost 8 bases to trimming and J lost 4 bases, with 12 bases between them. The CDR3 consists of 13 residues. This CDR3 is CASARERNQPQHF. The DNA of the CDR3 is TGTGCCAGCGCGAGGGAACGGAATCAGCCCCAGCATTTT.

Notes on this clone: Other DNA sequences in the same sample also yield this CDR3. The rearrangement links TRBV2 to TRBJ2-7; no clear D gene. CDR3 length equals 11 residues. Looked up from germline, CDR1 is SNHLY and CDR2 is FYNNEI. Trimming took off 4 bases at V and 4 bases at J, with 5 bases between the two ends. The CDR3 protein is CASSVVYEQYF. The CDR3 DNA sequence: TGTGCCAGCAGTGTAGTTTACGAGCAGTACTTC.

Regarding this clone: Within the sample, other DNA sequences also encode this same CDR3. The V and J genes are TRBV7-9 and TRBJ1-1; D call uncertain. Germline loops: CDR1 SEHNR, CDR2 FQNEAQ (reference sequence). V shed 2 bases and J shed 0 bases, with 7 bases lying between them. This CDR3 has 14 amino acids. CDR3 DNA: TGTGCCAGCAGCTTAAAAGATCTGAACACTGAAGCTTTCTTT. It encodes CASSLKDLNTEAFF.

Only one count was recorded for this clone. V and J are TRBV5-4 and TRBJ2-2, with D maybe TRBD2 (7 bases). The V end lost 4 bases, the J end lost 4 bases, and 8 bases lay between the germline ends. The CDR3 covers 13 residues. Germline V lookup: CDR1 SGHNT, CDR2 YYREEE (reference sequence). DNA for the CDR3: TGTGCCAGCAGCCGGGGGGCCACCGGGGAGCTGTTTTTT. As protein: CASSRGATGELFF. Full variable domain (remainder filled in from reference TRBV5-4 and TRBJ2-2): ETGVTQSPTHLIKTRGQQVTLRCSSQSGHNTVSWYQQALGQGPQFIFQYYREEENGRGNFPPRFSGLQFPNYSSELNVNALELDDSALYLCASSRGATGELFFGEGSRLTVL.

This chain connects TRBV25-1 to TRBJ1-2, with D maybe TRBD1 (5 bases). V was pared by 11 bases and J by 8 bases, with 18 bases between. This CDR3 comprises 12 residues. The germline gives CDR1 MGHDK, CDR2 SYGVNS. Here the CDR3 DNA reads TGTGCCTCCCAGGGCAGGGAAGACGGCTACACCTTC. As protein: CASQGREDGYTF.

The chain is built from TRBV7-2 and TRBJ2-4, with D perhaps matching TRBD1 (5 bases). CDR1 and CDR2 from the germline V gene are SGHTA and FQGNSA. Trimming cost V 7 bases and J 1 base, with 17 bases left between them. This CDR3 is 16 amino acids long. CDR3 sequence reads: CASTATDGWAKNIQYF. The CDR3 bases are TGTGCCAGCACCGCGACAGATGGATGGGCCAAAAACATTCAGTACTTC.

As regards this clone: In the same sample, other DNA sequences code for this CDR3. The chain uses TRBV5-1 and TRBJ2-2; 8 positions agree with TRBD1. V shed 1 base and J 5 bases; nucleotides not matched to a gene: 4. The CDR3 runs to 15 residues. Germline V gives CDR1 SGHRS, CDR2 YFSETQ. This CDR3 is CASSLQGAGTGELFF. The CDR3 nucleotides are TGCGCCAGCAGCTTGCAGGGGGCCGGGACCGGGGAGCTGTTTTTT.

Of note for this clone: Other nucleotide sequences from this sample produce the same CDR3. The chain recombines TRBV30 with TRBJ1-1; D possibly corresponds to TRBD1 (5 bases). This CDR3 is built from 13 residues. Trimming took off 0 bases at V and 4 bases at J, with 9 bases between the two ends. The germline gives CDR1 GTSNPN, CDR2 SVGIG (reference sequence). In DNA form, the CDR3 reads TGTGCCTGGAGTGTACGGGGGGGCACTGAAGCTTTCTTT. This gives the protein CAWSVRGGTEAFF.

V and J are TRBV10-3 and TRBJ1-2; D is uncertain. V was shortened by 4 bases and J by 8 bases, with 20 bases between the two germline ends. The CDR3 consists of 15 residues. Germline V CDR1 and CDR2: ENHRY, SYGVKD. The CDR3: CAISATLVPLKGYTF. The DNA for the CDR3 is TGTGCCATCAGTGCCACTCTCGTACCCCTGAAAGGCTACACCTTC.

This clone turned up a few times. This chain links TRBV7-9 with TRBJ1-5; D might be TRBD1 (5 bases). This CDR3 is built from 12 residues. Germline V gives CDR1 SEHNR, CDR2 FQNEAQ (reference sequence). Here the CDR3 DNA reads TGTGCGACAGAGGGTGGTAATCAGCCCCAGCATTTT. Translation: CATEGGNQPQHF.

V is TRBV27 and J is TRBJ2-4; tentative D call: TRBD2 (5 bases). V was shortened by 3 bases and J by 1 base, with 10 bases between the two germline ends. The CDR3 has 15 residues. Germline assignment: CDR1 MNHEY and CDR2 SMNVEV (reference sequence). This chain's CDR3 is CASSFTGLAKNIQYF. The DNA of the CDR3 is TGTGCCAGCAGTTTCACCGGACTTGCCAAAAACATTCAGTACTTC.

This chain links TRBV5-6 with TRBJ1-5; D unclear. The CDR3 runs 14 residues. V lost 2 bases, J lost 4 bases, and 10 bases lay in between. Germline CDR1 SGHDT, CDR2 YYEEEE. The CDR3 is CASSFSVGNQPQHF. The DNA of the CDR3 is TGTGCCAGCAGCTTCTCGGTTGGGAATCAGCCCCAGCATTTT.

The chain uses TRBV4-3 and TRBJ2-2; D is perhaps TRBD2 (5 bases). This CDR3 is 16 amino acids long. Germline V CDR1 and CDR2: LGHNA, YSLEER. The V end was cut by 3 bases, the J end by 0 bases, with 11 bases between. This CDR3 is CASSQGRQSNTGELFF. The CDR3 DNA is TGCGCCAGCAGCCAGGGGAGACAATCGAACACCGGGGAGCTGTTTTTT.

The rearrangement links TRBV5-6 to TRBJ2-7, with TRBD2 matching 8 bases. CDR3 length: 13 residues. CDR1 is SGHDT, CDR2 YYEEEE, per germline. Germline trimming cut 6 bases from V and 6 bases from J; bases unmatched to any gene: 8. The DNA for the CDR3 is TGTGCCAGCACCCGGACTAGCTCGGGCGAGCAGTACTTC. Its translation: CASTRTSSGEQYF. Full variable domain (missing parts from reference TRBV5-6 and TRBJ2-7): DAGVTQSPTHLIKTRGQQVTLRCSPKSGHDTVSWYQQALGQGPQFIFQYYEEEERQRGNFPDRFSGHQFPNYSSELNVNALLLGDSALYLCASTRTSSGEQYFGPGTRLTVT.

As concerns this clone: Other DNA sequences of this sample code for an identical CDR3. The rearrangement joins TRBV7-2 to TRBJ2-3; the D gene is possibly TRBD1 (5 bases). Germline V gives CDR1 SGHTA, CDR2 FQGNSA. V was cut by 1 base and J by 0 bases, with 8 bases left in between. The CDR3 totals 15 residues. CDR3 sequence reads: CASSLVGASTDTQYF. CDR3 in DNA: TGTGCCAGCAGCTTAGTAGGGGCGAGCACAGATACGCAGTATTTT.

The chain uses TRBV27 and TRBJ1-2; TRBD1 aligns across 9 bases. Germline lookup yields CDR1 MNHEY and CDR2 SMNVEV (reference sequence). The CDR3 contains 15 residues. Losses at the gene ends were 1 base for V and 6 bases for J; bases not matched to a gene: 6. The CDR3 reads CASSLWGQGRHGYTF. The CDR3 DNA is TGTGCCAGCAGTTTATGGGGACAGGGTAGGCATGGCTACACCTTC.

V gene TRBV7-2 combines with J gene TRBJ2-1; the match to TRBD2 covers 14 bases. The germline CDR1 and CDR2 sequences are SGHTA and FQGNSA. This CDR3 contains 14 residues. Trimming at V came to 5 bases and at J to 14 bases, leaving 8 bases not matched to a gene. CDR3 nucleotide sequence: TGTGCCAGCAGCCGACTAGCGGGGGGGCCGTATAAGTTCTTC. It encodes CASSRLAGGPYKFF.

V is TRBV7-6 and J is TRBJ2-7; TRBD1 might be the D (6 bases). CDR1 SGHVS and CDR2 FNYEAQ come from the germline V gene. The CDR3 is 16 amino acids. V was cut by 2 bases and J by 0 bases, with 14 bases left in between. CDR3 protein: CASSLSGTLVSYEQYF. The CDR3 region has the DNA TGTGCCAGCAGCTTATCCGGGACACTAGTCTCCTACGAGCAGTACTTC. The whole variable domain, remainder taken from reference TRBV7-6 and TRBJ2-7, is GAGVSQSPRYKVTKRGQDVALRCDPISGHVSLYWYRQALGQGPEFLTYFNYEAQQDKSGLPNDRFSAERPEGSISTLTIQRTEQRDSAMYRCASSLSGTLVSYEQYFGPGTRLTVT.

The CDR3 DNA sequence: TGTGCCAGCTCACAGACAGGGGGAAGCGTCTACGAGCAGTACTTC. Translated, it gives CASSQTGGSVYEQYF. The gene calls are TRBV18 and TRBJ2-7, with TRBD1 identical over 9 bases. The germline CDR1 and CDR2 sequences are KGHSH and LQKENI. The CDR3 length is 15 residues. The V and J ends lost 4 bases and 3 bases, in that order; junction bases with no gene match: 7. The full variable domain, in which reference TRBV18 and TRBJ2-7 provide the parts outside the CDR3, is NAGVMQNPRHLVRRRGQEARLRCSPMKGHSHVYWYRQLPEEGLKFMVYLQKENIIDESGMPKERFSAEFPKEGPSILRIQQVVRGDSAAYFCASSQTGGSVYEQYFGPGTRLTVT.

Concerning this clone itself: At the DNA level, this CDR3 is encoded by other sequences in the same sample as well. J is TRBJ2-7 and V is TRBV6-5; perhaps D is TRBD1 or TRBD2 (7 bases each). Germline CDR1 MNHEY, CDR2 SVGAGI. Trimming shortened V by 7 bases and J by 4 bases, and 14 bases separated the two germline ends. The CDR3 runs 13 residues. CDR3: CASTPGGAYEQYF. The DNA for the CDR3 is TGTGCCAGCACCCCAGGGGGGGCGTACGAGCAGTACTTC.

The rearrangement uses TRBV19 and TRBJ2-5, with a possible D match to TRBD1 (7 bases). Per the germline V gene, CDR1 is LNHDA and CDR2 is SQIVND (reference sequence). Trimming removed 5 bases from V and 0 bases from J, with 13 bases in between. The length of the CDR3 is 15 residues. CDR3 in amino acids: CASSPGDRNQETQYF. The CDR3 bases are TGTGCCAGTAGTCCGGGGGACAGAAACCAAGAGACCCAGTACTTC. Drawing the rest from reference TRBV19 and TRBJ2-5, the complete variable domain is DGGITQSPKYLFRKEGQNVTLSCEQNLNHDAMYWYRQDPGQGLRLIYYSQIVNDFQKGDIAEGYSVSREKKESFPLTVTSAQKNPTAFYLCASSPGDRNQETQYFGPGTRLLVL.

The chain has TRBV30 and TRBJ2-2, with 9 bases identical to TRBD2. The germline gives CDR1 GTSNPN, CDR2 SVGIG (reference sequence). The CDR3 is 14 amino acids. After removal of 5 bases from V and 5 bases from J, the junction contained 6 bases not matched to a gene. The CDR3 reads CAWDPSGITGELFF. Written as DNA, the CDR3 is TGTGCCTGGGACCCTAGCGGGATTACCGGGGAGCTGTTTTTT.

On this clone itself: Other DNA sequences in the sample encode the same CDR3. CDR3 DNA: TGTGCCAGCAGCGTAGGACTAGCGGGAGGATTGGATACGCAGTATTTT. It yields the protein CASSVGLAGGLDTQYF. The chain is built from TRBV9 and TRBJ2-3, with 13 bases lining up with TRBD2. This CDR3 spans 16 amino acids. Per germline, CDR1 SGDLS and CDR2 YYNGEE. V shed 0 bases, J shed 6 bases, and the junction held 4 bases outside the gene matches. Full variable domain (rest looked up from reference TRBV9 and TRBJ2-3): DSGVTQTPKHLITATGQRVTLRCSPRSGDLSVYWYQQSLDQGLQFLIQYYNGEERAKGNILERFSAQQFPDLHSELNLSSLELGDSALYFCASSVGLAGGLDTQYFGPGTRLTVL.

To note about this clone: This same CDR3 is encoded by further DNA sequences in the sample. This rearrangement joins TRBV7-9 to TRBJ1-3; TRBD1 matches at 11 bases. The V gene end was trimmed by 3 bases and the J gene end by 1 base; junction bases not matched to a gene: 2. This CDR3 contains 16 residues. Germline assignment: CDR1 SEHNR and CDR2 FQNEAQ (reference sequence). The CDR3 is CASSLGDRGSGNTIYF. Here the CDR3 DNA reads TGTGCCAGCAGCTTGGGGGACAGGGGGTCTGGAAACACCATATATTTT. The whole variable domain, remainder taken from reference TRBV7-9 and TRBJ1-3, is DTGVSQNPRHKITKRGQNVTFRCDPISEHNRLYWYRQTLGQGPEFLTYFQNEAQLEKSRLLSDRFSAERPKGSFSTLEIQRTEQGDSAMYLCASSLGDRGSGNTIYFGEGSWLTVV.

The J gene is TRBJ2-5, the V gene TRBV18; D remains unclear. Per germline, CDR1 KGHSH and CDR2 LQKENI. Trimming pared 5 bases from V and 5 bases from J, leaving 3 bases between. CDR3 length equals 10 residues. The CDR3 DNA reads as TGTGCCAGCTCAGCGGAGACCCAGTACTTC. Encoded protein: CASSAETQYF. The full variable domain, in which reference TRBV18 and TRBJ2-5 provide the parts outside the CDR3, is NAGVMQNPRHLVRRRGQEARLRCSPMKGHSHVYWYRQLPEEGLKFMVYLQKENIIDESGMPKERFSAEFPKEGPSILRIQQVVRGDSAAYFCASSAETQYFGPGTRLLVL.

CDR3 nucleotides: TGTGCCAGCAGTAACAGGGGCTACTCTGGGGCCAACGTCCTGACTTTC. Translation gives CASSNRGYSGANVLTF. V usage is TRBV28 and J usage is TRBJ2-6, with 7 bases fitting TRBD1. The CDR3 runs 16 residues. After removal of 5 bases from V and 0 bases from J, the junction contained 4 bases not matched to a gene. Germline CDR1 is MDHEN and CDR2 is SYDVKM. Complete variable domain (other parts from reference TRBV28 and TRBJ2-6): DVKVTQSSRYLVKRTGEKVFLECVQDMDHENMFWYRQDPGLGLRLIYFSYDVKMKEKGDIPEGYSVSREKKERFSLILESASTNQTSMYLCASSNRGYSGANVLTFGAGSRLTVL.

This rearrangement joins TRBV7-2 to TRBJ2-1; possibly TRBD1 or TRBD2 for D (5 bases each). The CDR3 has 13 residues. Per the germline V gene, CDR1 is SGHTA and CDR2 is FQGNSA. V lost 3 bases, J lost 7 bases, and 10 bases lay in between. The CDR3 bases are TGTGCCAGCAGCTTTTCTTGGGGGAATGAGCAGTTCTTC. Its protein is CASSFSWGNEQFF.

The chain is built from TRBV6-1 and TRBJ2-7; 11 nucleotides match TRBD1. The CDR3 totals 15 residues. The V gene end was trimmed by 3 bases and the J gene end by 3 bases; junction bases not matched to a gene: 4. Germline CDR1 and CDR2: MNHNS and SASEGT. The CDR3 loop is CASSEMDRGLYEQYF. DNA for the CDR3: TGTGCCAGCAGTGAGATGGACAGGGGGCTCTACGAGCAGTACTTC.